A single sample gave rise to the 30 T cell receptor beta chains below, sequenced in a study of blood T cell repertoires in COVID-19. TCRdb keeps only in-frame clones here, not all; method: immunoSEQ multiplex PCR. The table has roughly 180,000 clones, roughly 84% seen once. Sequencing was carried out using PBMCs or T cells enriched from blood (not recorded which). These receptors came from a man in his sixties who had recovered from COVID-19.

This rearrangement joins TRBV5-1 to TRBJ2-1; 13 positions agree with TRBD2. J was trimmed by 2 bases and V by 3 bases; bases with no gene match: 5. The CDR3 runs to 17 residues. Per the germline V gene, CDR1 is SGHRS and CDR2 is YFSETQ. In DNA form, the CDR3 reads TGCGCCAGCAGCTGGGGACTAGCGGGGAGCGCCTACAATGAGCAGTTCTTC. Translating it yields CASSWGLAGSAYNEQFF.

This sequence joins TRBV2 and TRBJ1-5; D is possibly TRBD1 (6 bases). The CDR3 has 16 residues. V was cut by 6 bases and J by 4 bases, with 19 bases left in between. Germline CDR1 reads SNHLY; CDR2 reads FYNNEI. In nucleotides, the CDR3 is TGTGCCAGCAGGAGTGGTAAGGGGACAACAAATCAGCCCCAGCATTTT. Translating it yields CASRSGKGTTNQPQHF.

J is TRBJ2-5 and V is TRBV5-1; maybe TRBD2 (7 bases). The CDR3 spans 14 residues. Trimming removed 4 bases at V and 1 base at J, with 11 bases between. Germline CDR1 and CDR2: SGHRS and YFSETQ. CDR3 in amino acids: CASSPGGRQETQYF. The DNA for the CDR3 is TGCGCCAGCAGCCCGGGGGGCCGCCAAGAGACCCAGTACTTC.

The CDR3 protein is CASSQEWSLDTQYF. The CDR3, as DNA: TGTGCCAGCAGCCAAGAGTGGAGCCTTGATACGCAGTATTTT. V and J are TRBV14 and TRBJ2-3; no clear D. Trimming took off 0 bases at V and 6 bases at J, with 10 bases between the two ends. CDR1 is SGHDN, CDR2 FVKESK, per germline. The CDR3 has 14 amino acids.

This chain joins TRBV11-1 and TRBJ1-1; D gene ambiguous. Between the trimmed V and J ends, which lost 2 bases and 1 base, there was a span of 8 bases. The CDR3 has 14 amino acids. Per germline, CDR1 SGHAT and CDR2 FQDESV (reference sequence). The CDR3 bases are TGTGCCAGCAGCTTAATCACTTCGAACACTGAAGCTTTCTTT. It yields the protein CASSLITSNTEAFF.

The chain joins TRBV6-4 to TRBJ2-1; 11 nucleotides align to TRBD1. This CDR3 has 14 residues. Germline CDR1 MRHNA, CDR2 SNTAGT. With V trimmed by 2 bases and J by 6 bases, 0 bases remained unmatched. CDR3 loop: CASSDGTGGNEQFF. The CDR3 nucleotides are TGTGCCAGCAGTGACGGGACAGGGGGCAATGAGCAGTTCTTC.

This clone showed up just a few times. The CDR3 here is CSATRTGRQETQYF. The CDR3, as DNA: TGCAGCGCAACCAGGACAGGGAGACAAGAGACCCAGTACTTC. The chain couples TRBV29-1 to TRBJ2-5; 8 nucleotides line up with TRBD1. CDR1 SQVTM and CDR2 ANQGSEA come from the germline V gene. This CDR3 has 14 residues. The V segment lost 7 bases and the J segment 2 bases; nucleotides outside the gene matches: 9.

This clone was detected only once. The chain is built from TRBV30 and TRBJ2-2; tentatively, D is TRBD2 (6 bases). The length of the CDR3 is 16 residues. Per the germline V gene, CDR1 is GTSNPN and CDR2 is SVGIG (reference sequence). Trimming shortened V by 4 bases and J by 0 bases, and 15 bases separated the two germline ends. DNA of the CDR3: TGTGCCTGGAAGGAGGGGCCGGACCCGAACACCGGGGAGCTGTTTTTT. Encoded protein: CAWKEGPDPNTGELFF.

V is TRBV19 and J is TRBJ1-2, with 9 bases matching TRBD1. V lost 5 bases, J lost 2 bases, and 9 bases stayed unmatched. The germline V gene has CDR1 LNHDA and CDR2 SQIVND (reference sequence). CDR3 length equals 16 residues. The CDR3 here is CASSPLGQGINYGYTF. The CDR3 DNA reads as TGTGCCAGTAGTCCTCTGGGACAGGGTATCAACTATGGCTACACCTTC.

The V call is TRBV2, the J call TRBJ2-2; a possible D gene is TRBD1 (6 bases). The length of the CDR3 is 14 residues. CDR1 SNHLY and CDR2 FYNNEI come from the germline V gene. The ends were cut back, 8 bases at V and 2 bases at J, with 12 bases in the middle. In nucleotides, the CDR3 is TGTGCCAGCCTCAGGGGATTCAACACCGGGGAGCTGTTTTTT. It specifies CASLRGFNTGELFF.

This clone occurred once. The chain carries TRBV29-1 and TRBJ2-1; 10 bases line up with TRBD2. Losses at the gene ends were 6 bases for V and 0 bases for J; bases not matched to a gene: 5. The CDR3 totals 15 residues. CDR1 SQVTM and CDR2 ANQGSEA come from the germline V gene. CDR3 loop: CSVGSSGSSYNEQFF. DNA for the CDR3: TGCAGCGTCGGATCTAGCGGGAGCTCCTACAATGAGCAGTTCTTC.

The chain is built from TRBV7-7 and TRBJ2-5; weak D call: TRBD1 (6 bases). Between the trimmed V and J ends, which lost 1 base and 2 bases, there was a span of 11 bases. This CDR3 is 15 amino acids long. Germline V gives CDR1 SSHAT, CDR2 FNYEAQ (reference sequence). CDR3 DNA sequence: TGTGCCAGCAGCTTAGACACAGGGAGACAAGAGACCCAGTACTTC. Residues: CASSLDTGRQETQYF. Complete variable domain (other parts from reference TRBV7-7 and TRBJ2-5): GAGVSQSPRYKVTKRGQDVTLRCDPISSHATLYWYQQALGQGPEFLTYFNYEAQPDKSGLPSDRFSAERPEGSISTLTIQRTEQRDSAMYRCASSLDTGRQETQYFGPGTRLLVL.

A single count supports this clone. The genes are TRBV19 and TRBJ2-1, with TRBD2 matching 8 bases. Looked up from germline, CDR1 is LNHDA and CDR2 is SQIVND (reference sequence). This CDR3 is 16 amino acids long. The V and J ends lost 6 bases and 9 bases, in that order; junction bases with no gene match: 16. The CDR3 DNA reads TGTGCCAGTAGCTTCGAAAGCGGGAGTTTTCTGACTGAGCAGTTCTTC. It specifies CASSFESGSFLTEQFF. The variable domain in full, completed from reference TRBV19 and TRBJ2-1, reads DGGITQSPKYLFRKEGQNVTLSCEQNLNHDAMYWYRQDPGQGLRLIYYSQIVNDFQKGDIAEGYSVSREKKESFPLTVTSAQKNPTAFYLCASSFESGSFLTEQFFGPGTRLTVL.

The genes are TRBV19 and TRBJ1-5; TRBD1 is a possible D gene (6 bases). Trimming stripped 3 bases from V and 5 bases from J, with 17 bases between. From germline, CDR1 is LNHDA and CDR2 SQIVND (reference sequence). CDR3 length equals 16 residues. The CDR3 sequence is CASSIRDKSFDQPQHF. The DNA for the CDR3 is TGTGCCAGTAGTATCCGGGACAAGTCATTCGATCAGCCCCAGCATTTT.

The V gene is TRBV5-4, the J gene TRBJ1-1, with D maybe TRBD1 (5 bases). Per germline, CDR1 SGHNT and CDR2 YYREEE (reference sequence). CDR3 length: 15 residues. Trimming stripped 2 bases from V and 4 bases from J, with 15 bases between. The CDR3 sequence is CASSFVQGLGTEAFF. The CDR3 nucleotides read TGTGCCAGCAGCTTCGTCCAGGGATTAGGCACTGAAGCTTTCTTT.

V usage is TRBV5-1 and J usage is TRBJ2-5; TRBD2 aligns across 13 bases. The length of the CDR3 is 16 residues. After removal of 3 bases from V and 1 base from J, the junction contained 3 bases not matched to a gene. Germline CDR1 reads SGHRS; CDR2 reads YFSETQ. DNA of the CDR3: TGCGCCAGCAGCTCCGGACTAGCGGGGGCCCAAGAGACCCAGTACTTC. Translation: CASSSGLAGAQETQYF.

The chain links TRBV5-1 to TRBJ1-1; D not certain. Trimming left V 6 bases short and J 0 bases short, with 9 bases between. This CDR3 comprises 13 residues. CDR1 is SGHRS, CDR2 YFSETQ, per germline. The CDR3 DNA sequence: TGCGCCAGCAACTTTGGCATGAACACTGAAGCTTTCTTT. Translated: CASNFGMNTEAFF.

The chain uses TRBV19 and TRBJ2-5; 8 bases align to TRBD1. After removal of 4 bases from V and 1 base from J, the junction contained 2 bases not matched to a gene. The CDR3 has 14 residues. Germline lookup yields CDR1 LNHDA and CDR2 SQIVND (reference sequence). DNA for the CDR3: TGTGCCAGTAGTACGACAGGGGTCCAAGAGACCCAGTACTTC. Amino acids: CASSTTGVQETQYF.

This clone came up once. V is TRBV12-5 and J is TRBJ2-5, with D possibly being TRBD2 (5 bases). Trimming left V 4 bases short and J 0 bases short, with 12 bases between. The CDR3 has 15 residues. CDR1 and CDR2 from the germline V gene are LGHNT and FRNRAP. This CDR3 is CASGSPTGYQETQYF. In nucleotides, the CDR3 is TGTGCTAGTGGTTCACCGACGGGGTACCAAGAGACCCAGTACTTC.

The chain links TRBV5-1 to TRBJ1-2, with D tentatively TRBD1 (5 bases). The germline V gene encodes CDR1 SGHRS and CDR2 YFSETQ. Between the trimmed V and J ends, which lost 0 bases and 7 bases, there was a span of 16 bases. The CDR3 contains 15 residues. Here the CDR3 reads CASSLALGTLGGYTF. For the CDR3, the DNA is TGCGCCAGCAGCTTGGCCCTCGGGACTCTGGGTGGCTACACCTTC.

J is TRBJ2-2 and V is TRBV2, with D possibly TRBD1 on 5 matching bases. The V end was cut by 3 bases, the J end by 3 bases, with 8 bases between. CDR1 is SNHLY and CDR2 is FYNNEI in the germline V gene. The CDR3 loop spans 14 amino acids. The CDR3 region is CASSDRADTGELFF. CDR3 sequence (DNA): TGTGCCAGCAGTGACAGGGCCGACACCGGGGAGCTGTTTTTT.

The chain is built from TRBV19 and TRBJ2-5; TRBD1 matches 9 bases. V gave up 3 bases and J gave up 5 bases; unmatched junction bases: 10. CDR1 is LNHDA and CDR2 is SQIVND in the germline V gene (reference sequence). This CDR3 has 16 amino acids. CDR3 loop: CASSISSTGGWETQYF. The CDR3 bases are TGTGCCAGTAGTATTTCTTCGACAGGGGGTTGGGAGACCCAGTACTTC.

The chain uses TRBV29-1 and TRBJ1-2; 8 bases map to TRBD1. The V gene's germline CDR1 is SQVTM and CDR2 ANQGSEA. This CDR3 has 12 amino acids. J was trimmed by 8 bases and V by 3 bases; bases with no gene match: 5. In nucleotides, the CDR3 is TGCAGCGTTGAGAAGGACAGGGCCGGCTACACCTTC. Protein product: CSVEKDRAGYTF.

V is TRBV27 and J is TRBJ2-1, with TRBD1 matching 8 bases. CDR1 and CDR2 (germline): MNHEY, SMNVEV (reference sequence). The ends lost 5 bases at V and 2 bases at J; junction bases unmatched: 5. The CDR3 has 15 amino acids. CDR3 sequence (DNA): TGTGCCAGCAGTGACAGGGGCGTCGCCTACAATGAGCAGTTCTTC. Amino acids: CASSDRGVAYNEQFF.

This clone was picked up a small number of times. The chain combines TRBV6-1 with TRBJ1-1, with D maybe TRBD1 (5 bases). Germline CDR1 is MNHNS and CDR2 is SASEGT. This CDR3 spans 16 amino acids. The V end was cut by 3 bases, the J end by 0 bases, with 14 bases between. CDR3 loop: CASSDWGRAMNTEAFF. The CDR3 DNA sequence: TGTGCCAGCAGTGATTGGGGGAGGGCTATGAACACTGAAGCTTTCTTT.

This clone was picked up a small number of times. The chain has TRBV2 and TRBJ1-1; D is unresolved. The CDR3 runs to 14 residues. With 5 bases removed from V and 1 base from J, the gap between germline ends came to 11 bases. The germline V gene has CDR1 SNHLY and CDR2 FYNNEI. The CDR3 DNA follows: TGTGCCAGCAGTTCGCGGGGAAAGAACACTGAAGCTTTCTTT. It codes for CASSSRGKNTEAFF.

This chain joins TRBV7-6 and TRBJ2-7, with D maybe TRBD1 (6 bases). The germline CDR1 and CDR2 sequences are SGHVS and FNYEAQ. V shed 2 bases and J shed 0 bases, with 11 bases lying between them. This CDR3 region has 15 residues. CDR3 nucleotides: TGTGCCAGCAGCTTATCGGACAGCATCTCCTACGAGCAGTACTTC. Amino acid sequence: CASSLSDSISYEQYF.

The chain is built from TRBV5-6 and TRBJ2-1; 14 nucleotides line up with TRBD2. Germline-derived CDR1 and CDR2 are SGHDT and YYEEEE. CDR3 length equals 17 residues. The junction had 2 bases not matched to a gene; V was cut back by 3 bases and J by 0 bases. The CDR3 DNA follows: TGTGCCAGCAGCTCTGGGACTAGCGGGAGCTCCTACAATGAGCAGTTCTTC. Amino acids: CASSSGTSGSSYNEQFF.

This chain joins TRBV7-3 and TRBJ2-7, with 9 nucleotides matching TRBD1. This CDR3 has 17 amino acids. Per germline, CDR1 SGHTA and CDR2 FQGTGA. Trimming at V came to 0 bases and at J to 0 bases, leaving 6 bases not matched to a gene. The chain's CDR3 is CASSLTSGTGSSYEQYF. CDR3 nucleotide sequence: TGTGCCAGCAGCTTAACCTCCGGGACAGGGAGCTCCTACGAGCAGTACTTC. The full variable domain, with the rest looked up from reference TRBV7-3 and TRBJ2-7, is GAGVSQTPSNKVTEKGKYVELRCDPISGHTALYWYRQSLGQGPEFLIYFQGTGAADDSGLPNDRFFAVRPEGSVSTLKIQRTERGDSAVYLCASSLTSGTGSSYEQYFGPGTRLTVT.

In regard to this clone: An end of the junction does not agree with germline; a read error may underlie this. This rearrangement joins TRBV7-7 to TRBJ2-1; 14 bases fit TRBD2. The CDR3 is made up of 17 amino acids. Germline values: CDR1 SSHAT, CDR2 FNYEAQ (reference sequence). The CDR3 here is CASSLGTSGRSGGEQFF. Here the CDR3 DNA reads TGTGCTAGCAGCCTTGGGACTAGCGGGAGATCGGGGGGTGAGCAGTTCTTC.